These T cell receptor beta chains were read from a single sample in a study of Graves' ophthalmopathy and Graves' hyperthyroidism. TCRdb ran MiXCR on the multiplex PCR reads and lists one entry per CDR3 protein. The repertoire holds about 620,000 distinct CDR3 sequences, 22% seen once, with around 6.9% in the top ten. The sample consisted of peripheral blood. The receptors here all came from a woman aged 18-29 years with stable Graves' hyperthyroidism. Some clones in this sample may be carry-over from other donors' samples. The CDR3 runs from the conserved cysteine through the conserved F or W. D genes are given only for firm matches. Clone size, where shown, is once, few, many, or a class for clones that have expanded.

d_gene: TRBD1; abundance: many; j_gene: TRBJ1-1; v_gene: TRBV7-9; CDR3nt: TGTGCCAGCAGCCGGGACAGGGAGCGATTTAACACTGAAGCTTTCTTT; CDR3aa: CASSRDRERFNTEAFF
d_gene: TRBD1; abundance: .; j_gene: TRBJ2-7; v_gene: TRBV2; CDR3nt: TGTGCCAGCAGTGTACAGGGGCGGTCCTACGAGCAGTACTTC; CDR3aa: CASSVQGRSYEQYF
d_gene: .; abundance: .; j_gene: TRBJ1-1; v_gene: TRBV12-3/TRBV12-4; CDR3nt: TGTGCCAGCAGTCATCTAACAAGCTTGGCTGAAGCTTTCTTT; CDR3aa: CASSHLTSLAEAFF
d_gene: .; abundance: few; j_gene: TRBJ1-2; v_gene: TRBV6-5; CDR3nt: TGTGCCAGCAGTTACTTGGAGGACGGGGGCTACACCTTC; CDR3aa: CASSYLEDGGYTF
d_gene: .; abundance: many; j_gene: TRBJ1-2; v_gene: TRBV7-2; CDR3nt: TGTGCCAGCAGCTCCCTGAACAACTATGGCTACACCTTC; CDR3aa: CASSSLNNYGYTF
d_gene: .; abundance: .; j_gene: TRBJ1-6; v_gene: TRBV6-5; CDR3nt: TGTTCCAGCAGTTACTCGCGTAGTAGCTCCTATAATTCACCCCTACACTTT; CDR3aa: CSSSYSRSSSYNSPLHF
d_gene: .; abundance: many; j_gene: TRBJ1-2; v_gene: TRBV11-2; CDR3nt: TGTGCCAGCAGCCCCGGCCAGGGAATGGTTCATGGCTACACCTTC; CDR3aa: CASSPGQGMVHGYTF
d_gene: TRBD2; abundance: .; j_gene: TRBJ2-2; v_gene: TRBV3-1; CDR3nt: TGTGCCAGCAGCCAAGTCCATTCACTAGCGGGAGTTCAGGAGCTGTTTTTT; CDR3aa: CASSQVHSLAGVQELFF
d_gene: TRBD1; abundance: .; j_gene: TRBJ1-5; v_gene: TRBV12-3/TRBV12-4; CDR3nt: TGTGCCAGCAGTCATTCCGGGACAGGATCTCTCTCGAGCAATCAGCCCCAGCATTTT; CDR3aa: CASSHSGTGSLSSNQPQHF
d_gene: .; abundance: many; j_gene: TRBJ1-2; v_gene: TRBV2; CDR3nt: TGTGCCAGCAGTGAGCCGTACAACTATGGCTACACCTTC; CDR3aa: CASSEPYNYGYTF
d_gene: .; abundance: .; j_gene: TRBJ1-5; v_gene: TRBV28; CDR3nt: TGTGCCAGCAGTTTATCAGGCTCCCGAACCTGTTGCAATCAGCCCCAGCATTTT; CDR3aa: CASSLSGSRTCCNQPQHF
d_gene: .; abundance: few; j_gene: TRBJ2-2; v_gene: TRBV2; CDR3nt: TGTGCCAGCCACACTACGGGGGACACGAAGAACACCGGGGAGCTGTTTTTT; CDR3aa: CASHTTGDTKNTGELFF
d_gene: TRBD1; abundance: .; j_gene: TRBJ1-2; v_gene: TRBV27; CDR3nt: TGTGCCAGCCGGTGGGGGACAGGGGGATCTGGCTACACCTTC; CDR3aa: CASRWGTGGSGYTF
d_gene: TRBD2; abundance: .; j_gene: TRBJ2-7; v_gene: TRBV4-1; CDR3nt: TGCGCCAGCAGCTCCGCCGGGACTAGCGGCTACGAGCAGTACTTC; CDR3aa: CASSSAGTSGYEQYF
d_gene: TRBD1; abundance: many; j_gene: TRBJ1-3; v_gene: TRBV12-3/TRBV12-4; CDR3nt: TGTGCCAGCAGTATCCGGGACAGAGAAAACACCATATATTTT; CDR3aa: CASSIRDRENTIYF
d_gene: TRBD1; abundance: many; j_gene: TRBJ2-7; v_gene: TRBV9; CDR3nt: TGTGCCAGCAGCATGGGACAGGGGGGCTCCTACGAGCAGTACTTC; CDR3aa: CASSMGQGGSYEQYF
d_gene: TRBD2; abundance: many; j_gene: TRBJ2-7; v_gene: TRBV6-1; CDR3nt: TGTGCCAGCAGTGGTAGCGGGAGCCCCTACGAGCAGTACTTC; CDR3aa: CASSGSGSPYEQYF
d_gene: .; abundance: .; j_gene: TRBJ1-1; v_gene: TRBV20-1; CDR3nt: TGCAGTGCTAGAGGACAAGAGGACACTGAAGCTTTCTTT; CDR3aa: CSARGQEDTEAFF
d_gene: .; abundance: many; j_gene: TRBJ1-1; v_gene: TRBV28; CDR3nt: TGTGCCACGGCGAGGGGGAACACTGAAGCTTTCTTT; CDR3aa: CATARGNTEAFF
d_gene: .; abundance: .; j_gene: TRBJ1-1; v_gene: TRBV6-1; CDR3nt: TGTGCCAGCAGTGAAGCGCTTCTCAAGGGAGAAAACACTGAAGCTTTCTTT; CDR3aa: CASSEALLKGENTEAFF
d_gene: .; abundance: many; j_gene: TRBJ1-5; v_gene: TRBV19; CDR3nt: TGTGCCAGTAACGGGGGGCTGGATAATCAGCCCCAGCATTTT; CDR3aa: CASNGGLDNQPQHF
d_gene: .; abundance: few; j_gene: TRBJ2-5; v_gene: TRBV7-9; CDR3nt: TGTGCCAGCAGCTTAGTTGAGGGGGGCTGGGAGACCCAGTACTTC; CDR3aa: CASSLVEGGWETQYF
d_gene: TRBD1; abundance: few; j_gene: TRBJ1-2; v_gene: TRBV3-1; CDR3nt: TGTGCCAGCAGCCGCAACCGGGACAGCACATATGGCTACACCTTC; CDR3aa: CASSRNRDSTYGYTF
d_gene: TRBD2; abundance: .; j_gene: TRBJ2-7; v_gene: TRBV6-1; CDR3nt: TGTGCCAGCAGCCCAGGACTAGCGGGGGGCTTATACGAGCAGTACTTC; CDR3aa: CASSPGLAGGLYEQYF
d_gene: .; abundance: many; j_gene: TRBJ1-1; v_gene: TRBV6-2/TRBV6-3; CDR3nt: TGTGCCAGCAGTTACGGTATGAACACTGAAGCTTTCTTT; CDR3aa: CASSYGMNTEAFF
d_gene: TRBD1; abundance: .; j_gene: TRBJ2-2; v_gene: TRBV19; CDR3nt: TGTGCCAGTAGGACCCCGGGACAGGGGAACACCGGGGAGCTGTTTTTT; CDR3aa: CASRTPGQGNTGELFF
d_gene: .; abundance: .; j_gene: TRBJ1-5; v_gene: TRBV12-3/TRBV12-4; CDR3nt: TGTGCCAGCAGTTTAGGTGGTAGCAATCAGCCCCGGCATTTT; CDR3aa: CASSLGGSNQPRHF
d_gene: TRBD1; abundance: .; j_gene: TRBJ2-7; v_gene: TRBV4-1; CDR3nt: TGCGCCAGCAGCCAAGATGCCACTCAGGGGGCGCGGGACGAGCAGTACTTC; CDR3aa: CASSQDATQGARDEQYF
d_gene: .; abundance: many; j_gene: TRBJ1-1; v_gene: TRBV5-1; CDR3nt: TGTGCCAGCAGTTCTCAGGGAACTGAAGCTTTCTTT; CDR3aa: CASSSQGTEAFF
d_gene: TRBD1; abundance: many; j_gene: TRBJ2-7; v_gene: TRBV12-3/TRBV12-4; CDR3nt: TGTGCCAGCAGTTCCTGGGACAGGGGGCTCCACGAGCAGTACTTC; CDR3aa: CASSSWDRGLHEQYF
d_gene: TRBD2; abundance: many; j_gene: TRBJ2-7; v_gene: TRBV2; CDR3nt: TGTGCCACCAGTAGCGGGCGGGGACCCTACGAGCAGTACTTC; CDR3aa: CATSSGRGPYEQYF
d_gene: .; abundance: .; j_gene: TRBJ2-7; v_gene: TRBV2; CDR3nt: TGTGCCAGCAGTGTCCTATTGGGAGAGCAGTACTTC; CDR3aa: CASSVLLGEQYF
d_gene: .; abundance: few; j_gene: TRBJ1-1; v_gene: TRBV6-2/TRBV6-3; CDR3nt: TGTGCCAGCAGGGACACAAGTATGAACACTGAAGCTTTCTTT; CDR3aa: CASRDTSMNTEAFF
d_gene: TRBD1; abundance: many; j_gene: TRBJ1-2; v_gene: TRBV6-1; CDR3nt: TGTGCCAGCAGTGGAGGATCAGAGCCGGAGACAGGGCCCTATGGCTACACCTTC; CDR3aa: CASSGGSEPETGPYGYTF
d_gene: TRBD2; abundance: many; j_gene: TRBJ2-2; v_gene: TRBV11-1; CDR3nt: TGTGCCAGCAGCTTTTATAGCGGGGGAAGTACCGGGGAGCTGTTTTTT; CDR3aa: CASSFYSGGSTGELFF
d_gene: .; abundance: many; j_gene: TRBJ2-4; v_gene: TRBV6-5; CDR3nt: TGTGCCAGCAGTTGGGGGGCCGAGGGCATTCAGTACTTC; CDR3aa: CASSWGAEGIQYF
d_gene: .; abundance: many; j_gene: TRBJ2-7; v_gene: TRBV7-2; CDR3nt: TGTGCCAGCAGCTTCGACTCGGCCGGGTACGAGCAGTACTTC; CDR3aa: CASSFDSAGYEQYF
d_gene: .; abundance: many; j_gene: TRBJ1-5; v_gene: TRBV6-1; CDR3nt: TGTGCCAGCATTCTGACAGGCCAGGGCAATCAGCCCCAGCATTTT; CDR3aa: CASILTGQGNQPQHF
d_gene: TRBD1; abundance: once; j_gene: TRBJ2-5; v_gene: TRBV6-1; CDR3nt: TGTGCCAGCAGGAAAACAGGGGTTATCGCAGAGACCCAGTACTTC; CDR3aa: CASRKTGVIAETQYF
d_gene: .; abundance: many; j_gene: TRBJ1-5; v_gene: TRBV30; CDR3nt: TGTGCCTGGAGTAAAGGATCAGGCAATCAGCCCCAGCATTTT; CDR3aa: CAWSKGSGNQPQHF
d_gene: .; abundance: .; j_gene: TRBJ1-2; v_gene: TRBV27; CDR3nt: TGTGCCAGCAGATCAATGACAGGCTATGGCTACACCTTC; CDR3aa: CASRSMTGYGYTF
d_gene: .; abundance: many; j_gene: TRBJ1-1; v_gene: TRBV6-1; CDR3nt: TGTGCCAGCGGGCTGTTGAACACTGAAGCTTTCTTT; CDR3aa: CASGLLNTEAFF
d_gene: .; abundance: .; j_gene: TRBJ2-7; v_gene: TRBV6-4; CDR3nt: TGTGCCAGCAGTCTGCGGGCGCTAGACTACTACGAGCAGTACTTC; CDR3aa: CASSLRALDYYEQYF
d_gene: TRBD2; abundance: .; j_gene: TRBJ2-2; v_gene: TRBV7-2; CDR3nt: TGTGCCAGCAGCTTAACGAGGACTAGCGGGAGTGCCGGGGAGCTGTTTTTT; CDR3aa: CASSLTRTSGSAGELFF
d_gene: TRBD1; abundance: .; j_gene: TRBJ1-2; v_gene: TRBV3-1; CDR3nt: TGTGCCAGCAGCCAAGCCTTCGGGGACAGGGGGCGCCGGAGCCATGGCTACACCTTC; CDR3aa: CASSQAFGDRGRRSHGYTF